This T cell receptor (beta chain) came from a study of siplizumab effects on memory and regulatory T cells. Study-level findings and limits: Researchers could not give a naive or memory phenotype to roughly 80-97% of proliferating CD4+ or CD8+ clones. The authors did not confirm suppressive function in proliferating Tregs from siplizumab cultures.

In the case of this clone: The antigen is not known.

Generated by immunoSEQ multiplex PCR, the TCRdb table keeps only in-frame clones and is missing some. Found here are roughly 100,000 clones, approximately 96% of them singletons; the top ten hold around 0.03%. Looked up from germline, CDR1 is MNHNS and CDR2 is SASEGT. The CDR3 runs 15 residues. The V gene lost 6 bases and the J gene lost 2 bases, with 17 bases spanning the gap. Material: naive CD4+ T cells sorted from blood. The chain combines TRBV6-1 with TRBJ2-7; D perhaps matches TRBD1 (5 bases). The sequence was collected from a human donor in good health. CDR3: CASREMMTAPYEQYF. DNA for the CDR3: TGTGCCAGCAGAGAGATGATGACAGCCCCCTACGAGCAGTACTTC.